A selection of T cell receptor beta chains follows, all from one sample in a study of blood T cell repertoires in COVID-19. Using immunoSEQ multiplex PCR, the repertoire was profiled, and TCRdb retains in-frame clones only, with some absent. The sample holds roughly 120,000 clones; about 80% are singletons and the top ten take 6% to 7%. Source material: peripheral blood. The receptors here all came from a woman between 50 and 59 years old with acute or convalescent COVID-19. CDR3s leave out the opening cysteine and the closing phenylalanine or tryptophan.

v_call,cdr3_length,cdr3_aa
TRBV9,14,ASSREVGTANYGYT
TRBV5-6,14,ASSLPVMGAYRERD
TRBV9,15,ASSVSPGQGENTEAF
TRBV18,12,ASAGQGLNTEAF
TRBV28,13,ASSLAGWGNQPQH
TRBV5-1,12,ASSLRDRNNGYT
TRBV7-9,12,ASSFVGANSPLH
TRBV5-1,11,ASSLHGTGGAF
TRBV12-3/TRBV12-4,11,ANGQGKYNEQF
TRBV5-1,13,ASSLAGTLSYGYT
TRBV9,14,ASSVVIQGEFTEAF
TRBV3-1/TRBV3-2,10,ASSLVRRSLT
TRBV18,15,ASSPARSGGAEDTQY
TRBV7-9,15,ASSLGGDSSAQETQY
TRBV18,12,ASSPPRDTYGYT
TRBV9,16,ASSVESSGGPSGDTQY
TRBV28,13,ASSLQQATSYGYT
TRBV29-1,12,SGVTGNGNTEAF
TRBV19,12,ASSVPGQGYEQY
TRBV3-1/TRBV3-2,11,ASSQLIVETQY
TRBV27,13,ASSLFSGGRDEAF
TRBV14,10,ASSSPLAEAF
TRBV3-1/TRBV3-2,12,ASSRLPGTGELF
TRBV28,9,ASSYEEPQH
TRBV3-1/TRBV3-2,12,ASSQGGGDTEAF
TRBV9,11,ASSPDRNYGYT
TRBV4-1,15,ASSQIPLLAGDQPQH
TRBV27,11,ASFPTGSRTQY
TRBV9,12,ASSVGGRESGYT
TRBV7-9,11,ASSSRTNSPLH
TRBV5-4,11,ASWDSTNYGYT
TRBV15,16,ATSRDLAGGRENTEAF
TRBV7-6,13,ASSPSGTRSDTQY
TRBV18,13,ASSPGQGPDYEQY
TRBV3-1/TRBV3-2,13,ASSQVGTGRTEAF
TRBV12-3/TRBV12-4,10,ASSFREWGYT
TRBV5-1,15,ASSLQGPGTSSYEQY
TRBV5-1,13,ASSLGAGAGNTIY
TRBV7-7,11,ASSSRQYNEQF
TRBV19,11,ATAGTEKNIQY
TRBV4-2,13,ASSQKRGLFYEQY
TRBV18,13,ASSRGGGGTDTQY